These 25 T cell receptor beta chains originate from one sample sequenced in a study of cytomegalovirus exposure and HLA in healthy donors. Use of 60 Vbeta and 13 Jbeta primers characterized the PCR. Only in-frame clones appear in the TCRdb table, and some are missing; sequencing was by immunoSEQ multiplex PCR. Here the sample spans approximately 100,000 clones, 75% to 85% being singletons. Specimen: PBMCs. The receptors shown here come from a man aged 18 to 30 in good health and CMV-seropositive.

V is TRBV5-1 and J is TRBJ1-2; 11 positions match TRBD1. CDR1 is SGHRS, CDR2 YFSETQ, per germline. The CDR3 covers 14 residues. V lost 7 bases to trimming and J lost 7 bases; unmatched junction nucleotides: 9. CDR3 in DNA: TGCGCCAGCTCCCTCGGACAGGGGGCTTTTGGCTACACCTTC. Translated, it gives CASSLGQGAFGYTF.

The gene calls are TRBV7-9 and TRBJ1-5, with 11 bases lining up with TRBD1. The V gene's germline CDR1 is SEHNR and CDR2 FQNEAQ (reference sequence). The CDR3 sequence is 14 residues long. The V gene end was trimmed by 8 bases and the J gene end by 6 bases; junction bases not matched to a gene: 6. The CDR3 DNA follows: TGTGCCAGCGCGGGACAGGGGGACTCTCAGCCCCAGCATTTT. This codes for CASAGQGDSQPQHF.

V usage is TRBV28 and J usage is TRBJ1-2; D not certain. Germline V gene lookup returns CDR1 MDHEN and CDR2 SYDVKM. V was clipped by 3 bases and J by 7 bases, with 15 bases between them. This CDR3 is built from 14 residues. Here the CDR3 DNA reads TGTGCCAGCAGTTTTTCTACGAGTGCGGGTGGCTACACCTTC. It codes for CASSFSTSAGGYTF.

The V call is TRBV5-1, the J call TRBJ2-7; TRBD1 matches 10 bases. Germline CDR1 and CDR2: SGHRS and YFSETQ. V shed 0 bases, J shed 5 bases, and the junction held 5 bases outside the gene matches. This CDR3 has 15 residues. As DNA, the CDR3 is TGCGCCAGCAGCTTGGGGGGACAGGGGTTCAACGAGCAGTACTTC. Amino acids: CASSLGGQGFNEQYF.

The chain uses TRBV6-1 and TRBJ2-7; D ambiguous. Germline CDR1 reads MNHNS; CDR2 reads SASEGT. This CDR3 contains 13 residues. V lost 4 bases, J lost 6 bases, and 13 bases lay in between. The CDR3 is CASSGLRFAEQYF. The CDR3 DNA sequence: TGTGCCAGCAGTGGGCTTCGATTCGCCGAGCAGTACTTC.

V and J are TRBV12-5 and TRBJ2-5; 9 bases line up with TRBD2. Per germline, CDR1 LGHNT and CDR2 FRNRAP. With 3 bases clipped from V and 1 base from J, the junction kept 9 bases outside the gene matches. There are 17 residues in the CDR3. The CDR3 region has the DNA TGTGCTAGTGGTTTATGGCGGGGGGGTCCTTTCCAAGAGACCCAGTACTTC. Its protein product is CASGLWRGGPFQETQYF.

The V and J genes are TRBV6-4 and TRBJ1-1, with TRBD1 matching 9 bases. The CDR3 contains 14 residues. Per the germline V gene, CDR1 is MRHNA and CDR2 is SNTAGT. V shed 6 bases, J shed 0 bases, and the junction held 2 bases outside the gene matches. The CDR3 DNA sequence: TGTGCCAGCAGGGGGACAGGGATGAACACTGAAGCTTTCTTT. Translation gives CASRGTGMNTEAFF.

The chain couples TRBV7-2 to TRBJ2-5, with 7 nucleotides matching TRBD2. Germline assignment: CDR1 SGHTA and CDR2 FQGNSA. This CDR3 comprises 14 residues. V lost 1 base and J lost 5; bases outside the gene matches: 4. The CDR3 protein is CASSLVGSGETQYF. The CDR3 DNA follows: TGTGCCAGCAGCTTAGTAGGTAGCGGGGAGACCCAGTACTTC.

The rearrangement joins TRBV18 to TRBJ1-2, with 7 nucleotides matching TRBD1. Germline V lookup: CDR1 KGHSH, CDR2 LQKENI. V dropped 4 bases and J dropped 6; count of bases not matched to a gene: 8. This CDR3 contains 14 residues. CDR3 nucleotide sequence: TGTGCCAGCTCACAAAACAGGGGAAGTAATGGCTACACCTTC. Its translation: CASSQNRGSNGYTF.

This chain uses TRBV19 with TRBJ2-3, with TRBD2 identical over 7 bases. The CDR3 loop spans 14 amino acids. V was clipped by 4 bases and J by 2 bases; unmatched bases: 3. Germline V gene data show CDR1 as LNHDA and CDR2 as SQIVND (reference sequence). This CDR3 is CASSSGGFTDTQYF. CDR3 DNA sequence: TGTGCCAGTAGTAGCGGGGGATTCACAGATACGCAGTATTTT.

The CDR3 DNA follows: TGTGCCAGCAGCCGCCGGACTTTAGTGTCTGGCTACACCTTC. It specifies CASSRRTLVSGYTF. The chain has TRBV5-6 and TRBJ1-2; D not resolved. Trimming cost V 4 bases and J 7 bases, with 17 bases left between them. The CDR3 length is 14 residues. Germline V gene data show CDR1 as SGHDT and CDR2 as YYEEEE.

This clone was detected a few times. The genes are TRBV29-1 and TRBJ2-1, with 9 bases aligning to TRBD1. Germline values: CDR1 SQVTM, CDR2 ANQGSEA. Losses at the gene ends were 3 bases for V and 13 bases for J; bases not matched to a gene: 16. This CDR3 comprises 15 residues. The CDR3 is CSVEVIHGTGLIQFF. Written as DNA, the CDR3 is TGCAGCGTTGAGGTAATTCACGGGACAGGGCTGATTCAGTTCTTC.

CDR3 sequence (DNA): TGTGCCAGCAGCTTAAGCCGGGGGGCGGGATACAATGAGCAGTTCTTC. Translating it yields CASSLSRGAGYNEQFF. The rearrangement links TRBV7-9 to TRBJ2-1; TRBD2 is a possible D gene (7 bases). Between the trimmed V and J ends, which lost 2 bases and 4 bases, there was a span of 15 bases. The V gene's germline CDR1 is SEHNR and CDR2 FQNEAQ (reference sequence). The CDR3 has 16 amino acids.

The genes are TRBV11-2 and TRBJ2-7; no firm D call. Germline CDR1 SGHAT, CDR2 FQNNGV. V shed 3 bases and J shed 5 bases, with 5 bases lying between them. The CDR3 contains 11 residues. This CDR3 is CASSFLNEQYF. The DNA for the CDR3 is TGTGCCAGCAGCTTTTTAAACGAGCAGTACTTC.

This clone was counted a single time. The chain has TRBV28 and TRBJ1-1; no clear D gene. The CDR3 is 12 amino acids. The germline CDR1 and CDR2 sequences are MDHEN and SYDVKM. With 2 bases removed from V and 10 bases from J, the gap between germline ends came to 11 bases. Written as DNA, the CDR3 is TGTGCCAGCAGTTTACCAGCGATGCGAGCTTTCTTT. As protein: CASSLPAMRAFF.

This clone was recorded only once. The chain combines TRBV2 with TRBJ2-3; 8 nucleotides line up with TRBD2. V shed 7 bases and J 0 bases; nucleotides not matched to a gene: 3. This CDR3 region has 14 residues. The germline V gene encodes CDR1 SNHLY and CDR2 FYNNEI. The CDR3 protein is CASKGLESTDTQYF. CDR3 sequence (DNA): TGTGCCAGCAAGGGACTAGAGAGCACAGATACGCAGTATTTT.

The genes are TRBV18 and TRBJ2-7; 12 bases are a match to TRBD1. The CDR3 loop spans 18 amino acids. CDR1 KGHSH and CDR2 LQKENI come from the germline V gene. The J segment lost 5 bases and the V segment lost 2 bases, leaving 13 bases of the junction unmatched. This CDR3 is CASSPTLGTGGIPDEQYF. The CDR3 bases are TGTGCCAGCTCACCAACACTCGGGACAGGGGGCATTCCGGACGAGCAGTACTTC.

This clone showed up just once. The chain recombines TRBV5-6 with TRBJ2-3, with TRBD1 matching 9 bases. The CDR3 length is 13 residues. The germline CDR1 and CDR2 sequences are SGHDT and YYEEEE. Unmatched junction bases numbered 4, after V lost 3 bases and J lost 8 bases. The CDR3 DNA is TGTGCCAGCAGCTACGACAGGGGGGCTACGCAGTATTTT. This sequence encodes CASSYDRGATQYF.

The V call is TRBV27, the J call TRBJ1-2, with 9 positions matching TRBD1. The ends lost 4 bases at V and 9 bases at J; junction bases unmatched: 6. The germline CDR1 and CDR2 sequences are MNHEY and SMNVEV (reference sequence). This CDR3 comprises 13 residues. The CDR3 reads CASSSGTGMRYTF. The CDR3 region has the DNA TGTGCCAGCAGTTCCGGGACAGGGATGCGCTACACCTTC.

This chain uses TRBV7-9 with TRBJ1-3, with 7 bases fitting TRBD1. The germline gives CDR1 SEHNR, CDR2 FQNEAQ (reference sequence). V shed 3 bases and J 1 base; nucleotides not matched to a gene: 3. This CDR3 is 15 amino acids long. The DNA of the CDR3 is TGTGCCAGCAGCTTTACAGGGGCGTCTGGAAACACCATATATTTT. As protein: CASSFTGASGNTIYF.

This clone came up a few times. The CDR3 coding sequence is TGTGCCAGCAGTTACCAACAGCTTACCGGGGAGCTGTTTTTT. The encoded protein is CASSYQQLTGELFF. This rearrangement joins TRBV6-5 to TRBJ2-2, with D unclear. V shed 2 bases and J shed 5 bases, with 9 bases lying between them. The CDR3 runs to 14 residues. Germline values: CDR1 MNHEY, CDR2 SVGAGI.

The V call is TRBV5-4, the J call TRBJ2-5, with TRBD2 as a possible D gene (6 bases). From germline, CDR1 is SGHNT and CDR2 YYREEE (reference sequence). V lost 1 base and J lost 5, with 15 bases in between. This CDR3 has 15 residues. CDR3 region: CASSLMGGLTETQYF. DNA for the CDR3: TGTGCCAGCAGCTTGATGGGGGGACTGACGGAGACCCAGTACTTC.

The chain links TRBV5-1 to TRBJ1-6; a weak D match, TRBD1 (5 bases). Trimming took off 4 bases at V and 8 bases at J, with 19 bases between the two ends. The germline V gene encodes CDR1 SGHRS and CDR2 YFSETQ. The CDR3 has 16 residues. The CDR3 region has the DNA TGCGCCAGCAGCCCGGAGGGACCGAGAGACTATTCACCCCTCCACTTT. This gives the protein CASSPEGPRDYSPLHF.

The rearrangement uses TRBV19 and TRBJ2-2; 8 nucleotides align to TRBD1. Germline CDR1 and CDR2: LNHDA and SQIVND (reference sequence). V lost 4 bases to trimming and J lost 4 bases; unmatched junction nucleotides: 2. The CDR3 length is 14 residues. CDR3 residues: CASSNTGGTGELFF. DNA of the CDR3: TGTGCCAGTAGTAACACAGGGGGCACCGGGGAGCTGTTTTTT.

V usage is TRBV18 and J usage is TRBJ1-5; tentative D call: TRBD1 (5 bases). V was cut by 6 bases and J by 3 bases, with 15 bases left in between. Germline values: CDR1 KGHSH, CDR2 LQKENI. The CDR3 totals 15 residues. The CDR3 coding sequence is TGTGCCAGCTCCCCGATAACAGGCCCCAATCAGCCCCAGCATTTT. Its protein product is CASSPITGPNQPQHF.